Presented here are 25 T cell receptor beta chains from one specimen sequenced in a study of blood T cell repertoires in COVID-19. This table comes from immunoSEQ multiplex PCR, and its TCRdb copy is limited to in-frame clones, with some not included. The profile shows over 120,000 clones, about 89% of them singletons. The sample comprised peripheral blood. The source is a man in his sixties with active or convalescent COVID-19.

The chain is built from TRBV7-2 and TRBJ1-1, with 11 bases matching TRBD1. Trimming removed 4 bases from V and 5 bases from J; junction bases left unmatched: 12. In germline, CDR1 is SGHTA, CDR2 FQGNSA. CDR3 length equals 17 residues. The DNA of the CDR3 is TGTGCCAGCAGCTCCGGACAGGGGGCGCCGAGGAGTACTGAAGCTTTCTTT. It translates to CASSSGQGAPRSTEAFF.

This chain uses TRBV28 with TRBJ1-1; tentatively, D is TRBD1 (5 bases). This CDR3 comprises 16 residues. Trimming shortened V by 3 bases and J by 1 base, and 15 bases separated the two germline ends. Per germline, CDR1 MDHEN and CDR2 SYDVKM. CDR3 protein: CASSFRQGKGNTEAFF. In DNA, the CDR3 is TGTGCCAGCAGTTTTAGGCAGGGCAAGGGGAACACTGAAGCTTTCTTT.

The rearrangement links TRBV9 to TRBJ2-1; 10 nucleotides match TRBD2. The V and J ends lost 0 bases and 9 bases, in that order; junction bases with no gene match: 6. This CDR3 comprises 15 residues. The germline V gene encodes CDR1 SGDLS and CDR2 YYNGEE. The chain's CDR3 is CASSVEPSGSGEQFF. CDR3 coding DNA: TGTGCCAGCAGCGTAGAGCCTAGCGGGAGTGGTGAGCAGTTCTTC.

This sequence joins TRBV11-2 and TRBJ1-6; 7 bases agree with TRBD1. From germline, CDR1 is SGHAT and CDR2 FQNNGV. Germline trimming cut 4 bases from V and 6 bases from J; bases unmatched to any gene: 6. There are 15 residues in the CDR3. CDR3 DNA: TGTGCCAGCAGCTATTTCCGGGACAGTAATTCACCCCTCCACTTT. This sequence encodes CASSYFRDSNSPLHF.

This clone was seen a single time. At one of its ends the junction is not consistent with the germline gene, which may arise from a read error. The chain recombines TRBV4-3 with TRBJ1-2; possible D gene TRBD1, 5 bases. Germline V gene lookup returns CDR1 LGHNA and CDR2 YSLEER. The CDR3 loop spans 14 amino acids. The CDR3 DNA reads TGCGCCAGCAGTCAAGGGGTAGGGGACTATGGCTACACCTTC. It specifies CASSQGVGDYGYTF.

J is TRBJ1-4 and V is TRBV7-2; D not certain. The CDR3 extends over 13 amino acids. In germline, CDR1 is SGHTA, CDR2 FQGNSA. Between the trimmed V and J ends, which lost 0 bases and 8 bases, there was a span of 7 bases. As DNA, the CDR3 is TGTGCCAGCAGCTTAGCCGGGAGAGAAAAACTGTTTTTT. Translating it yields CASSLAGREKLFF.

This sequence joins TRBV2 and TRBJ2-7, with 12 bases identical to TRBD2. The CDR3 is made up of 16 amino acids. J gave up 5 bases and V 6 bases, and 11 bases lay outside the gene matches. The V gene's germline CDR1 is SNHLY and CDR2 FYNNEI. CDR3 nucleotides: TGTGCCAGCAGGGGGGGGTCTAGCGGGAGGGCCCACGAGCAGTACTTC. Encoded protein: CASRGGSSGRAHEQYF.

The chain combines TRBV7-3 with TRBJ2-5; 8 nucleotides align to TRBD1. V lost 0 bases and J lost 5; bases outside the gene matches: 5. This CDR3 is built from 15 residues. In germline, CDR1 is SGHTA, CDR2 FQGTGA. The CDR3 here is CASSLTTGVGETQYF. The CDR3 DNA sequence: TGTGCCAGCAGCTTAACGACAGGGGTCGGGGAGACCCAGTACTTC.

The chain carries TRBV7-2 and TRBJ1-4; 7 nucleotides agree with TRBD1. Trimming at V came to 5 bases and at J to 4 bases, leaving 16 bases not matched to a gene. CDR3 length equals 18 residues. CDR1 and CDR2 (germline): SGHTA, FQGNSA. The CDR3 DNA follows: TGTGCCAGCAGCGCGCGGATGCCGGTCGGGACAGTTAATGAAAAACTGTTTTTT. Translating it yields CASSARMPVGTVNEKLFF.

The chain couples TRBV19 to TRBJ1-3; D perhaps matches TRBD1 (6 bases). CDR1 and CDR2 (germline): LNHDA, SQIVND (reference sequence). The CDR3 is made up of 16 amino acids. Trimming shortened V by 4 bases and J by 0 bases, and 13 bases separated the two germline ends. The CDR3 here is CASSTLQGNSGNTIYF. The CDR3 DNA sequence: TGTGCCAGTAGTACTCTACAGGGCAACTCTGGAAACACCATATATTTT.

The chain uses TRBV5-1 and TRBJ2-1; D remains unclear. The germline V gene encodes CDR1 SGHRS and CDR2 YFSETQ. This CDR3 comprises 14 residues. With 0 bases removed from V and 2 bases from J, the gap between germline ends came to 6 bases. The CDR3 DNA is TGCGCCAGCAGCTTGGCGCCAGCCTACAATGAGCAGTTCTTC. Residues: CASSLAPAYNEQFF.

The rearrangement uses TRBV7-3 and TRBJ2-5, with 7 positions matching TRBD2. Germline CDR1 and CDR2: SGHTA and FQGTGA. Germline trimming cut 2 bases from V and 4 bases from J; bases unmatched to any gene: 7. This CDR3 is 15 amino acids long. CDR3: CASSLVGGGSETQYF. The CDR3 DNA reads TGTGCCAGCAGCTTAGTGGGCGGGGGTTCAGAGACCCAGTACTTC.

V and J are TRBV2 and TRBJ1-5; weak D call: TRBD1 (5 bases). V shed 6 bases and J shed 5 bases, with 17 bases lying between them. CDR1 SNHLY and CDR2 FYNNEI come from the germline V gene. The CDR3 has 15 residues. CDR3: CASSWEKGGDQPQHF. In nucleotides, the CDR3 is TGTGCCAGCAGCTGGGAAAAGGGAGGGGATCAGCCCCAGCATTTT.

This clone was seen more than once but under ten times. J is TRBJ1-3 and V is TRBV2; TRBD1 might be the D (5 bases). V was cut by 4 bases and J by 7 bases, with 11 bases left in between. This CDR3 is built from 13 residues. CDR1 and CDR2 from the germline V gene are SNHLY and FYNNEI. The CDR3 region is CASSVREGNTIYF. The CDR3 DNA follows: TGTGCCAGCAGTGTCAGGGAGGGGAACACCATATATTTT.

The chain couples TRBV14 to TRBJ1-3; the match to TRBD1 covers 7 bases. V lost 1 base to trimming and J lost 4 bases; unmatched junction nucleotides: 4. The CDR3 is 15 residues long. Germline CDR1 reads SGHDN; CDR2 reads FVKESK. The CDR3 region is CASSQGQGKGNTIYF. Written as DNA, the CDR3 is TGTGCCAGCAGCCAAGGACAGGGTAAAGGAAACACCATATATTTT.

The chain links TRBV27 to TRBJ2-7; TRBD1 might be the D (5 bases). With 5 bases removed from V and 0 bases from J, the gap between germline ends came to 14 bases. The CDR3 spans 15 residues. The V gene's germline CDR1 is MNHEY and CDR2 SMNVEV (reference sequence). The DNA for the CDR3 is TGTGCCAGCAGTCCTAACAGGTCGCACTCCTACGAGCAGTACTTC. Translating gives CASSPNRSHSYEQYF.

This clone was detected only once. The chain recombines TRBV29-1 with TRBJ2-7; the D gene is possibly TRBD1 (5 bases). Between the trimmed V and J ends, which lost 2 bases and 4 bases, there was a span of 18 bases. The CDR3 spans 15 residues. Germline V gives CDR1 SQVTM, CDR2 ANQGSEA. In DNA form, the CDR3 reads TGCAGCGTTGAAATGGAACAGGTTAACAGGTACGAGCAGTACTTC. It yields the protein CSVEMEQVNRYEQYF.

The chain carries TRBV19 and TRBJ1-1; D gene ambiguous. V lost 7 bases and J 1 base, leaving 13 bases between the germline ends. This CDR3 is 14 amino acids long. Germline V CDR1 and CDR2: LNHDA, SQIVND (reference sequence). The CDR3 DNA reads TGTGCCAGTACCTCCCCCTGGCAGAACACTGAAGCTTTCTTT. It is translated as CASTSPWQNTEAFF.

V and J are TRBV27 and TRBJ2-5, with 10 bases that match TRBD1. V lost 9 bases and J lost 1; bases outside the gene matches: 14. This CDR3 spans 17 amino acids. Germline loops: CDR1 MNHEY, CDR2 SMNVEV (reference sequence). The CDR3 sequence: CARWGTWDRGFQETQYF. Written as DNA, the CDR3 is TGTGCCAGGTGGGGAACTTGGGACAGGGGATTCCAAGAGACCCAGTACTTC.

The genes are TRBV7-9 and TRBJ1-6, with D tentatively TRBD1 (6 bases). CDR3 size: 14 residues. Germline V gene lookup returns CDR1 SEHNR and CDR2 FQNEAQ (reference sequence). V lost 5 bases to trimming and J lost 8 bases, with 13 bases between them. The CDR3 reads CASSPRQAYSPLHF. CDR3 coding DNA: TGTGCCAGCAGCCCCAGACAGGCGTATTCACCCCTCCACTTT.

To note about this clone: The same CDR3 is also encoded by other DNA sequences in this sample. This sequence joins TRBV6-5 and TRBJ1-5; 8 bases agree with TRBD1. The CDR3 runs 13 residues. CDR1 MNHEY and CDR2 SVGAGI come from the germline V gene. The junction had 9 bases not matched to a gene; V was cut back by 8 bases and J by 9 bases. In DNA form, the CDR3 reads TGTGCCAGCGTCCCCGGACAGGGCGGGCCCCAGCATTTT. Protein sequence: CASVPGQGGPQHF.

The rearrangement uses TRBV7-6 and TRBJ2-3; 8 positions agree with TRBD2. From germline, CDR1 is SGHVS and CDR2 FNYEAQ. V shed 4 bases, J shed 5 bases, and the junction held 14 bases outside the gene matches. The length of the CDR3 is 17 residues. CDR3 in DNA: TGTGCCAGCAGCTCGACCCGGGGGGGACTGCCCCTAGATACGCAGTATTTT. It translates to CASSSTRGGLPLDTQYF.

The chain employs TRBV6-5 and TRBJ1-4; D call uncertain. Trimming cost V 10 bases and J 0 bases, with 12 bases left between them. The CDR3 spans 14 residues. Germline V lookup: CDR1 MNHEY, CDR2 SVGAGI. Here the CDR3 reads CATRKTATNEKLFF. CDR3 in DNA: TGTGCCACCAGAAAGACTGCAACTAATGAAAAACTGTTTTTT.

The chain links TRBV19 to TRBJ1-6; no clear D. In germline, CDR1 is LNHDA, CDR2 SQIVND (reference sequence). The V end was cut by 6 bases, the J end by 9 bases, with 18 bases between. The CDR3 consists of 15 residues. The CDR3, as DNA: TGTGCCAGTAGGAAACCGGGATTTGAGGGTTCACCCCTCCACTTT. Translation: CASRKPGFEGSPLHF.

The chain employs TRBV19 and TRBJ2-3, with D possibly being TRBD2 (5 bases). Germline CDR1 reads LNHDA; CDR2 reads SQIVND (reference sequence). The CDR3 loop spans 14 amino acids. The germline V and J ends were trimmed by 3 bases and 9 bases, with 16 bases remaining between them. CDR3 coding DNA: TGTGCCAGTAGTATTTCACGGGAAAGGCGAACGCAGTATTTT. It encodes CASSISRERRTQYF.